The next 22 T cell receptor beta chains were all read from a single sample in a study of blood T cell repertoires in COVID-19. The repertoire was sequenced with immunoSEQ multiplex PCR; TCRdb's copy has only in-frame clones and lacks some. The sample lists about 24,000 clones; 81% were seen once. The sequenced material came from peripheral blood. These receptors came from an older man with acute or convalescent COVID-19.

The rearrangement joins TRBV15 to TRBJ1-1, with D maybe TRBD1 (5 bases). Trimming took 1 base from V and 5 from J, leaving 11 bases between them. This CDR3 comprises 14 residues. Germline CDR1 reads LNHNV; CDR2 reads YYDKDF (reference sequence). CDR3 amino acids: CATSRGGVGTEAFF. The CDR3 coding sequence is TGTGCCACCAGCAGAGGGGGGGTGGGTACTGAAGCTTTCTTT.

V usage is TRBV5-1 and J usage is TRBJ2-7; 7 bases are shared with TRBD1. This CDR3 has 13 amino acids. The V and J ends lost 4 bases and 3 bases, in that order; junction bases with no gene match: 4. Germline V lookup: CDR1 SGHRS, CDR2 YFSETQ. CDR3 nucleotide sequence: TGCGCCAGCAGCCAAACAGGGGTCTACGAGCAGTACTTC. As protein: CASSQTGVYEQYF.

The chain is built from TRBV12-5 and TRBJ2-3; D is ambiguous. CDR3 length: 14 residues. Between the trimmed V and J ends, which lost 0 bases and 8 bases, there was a span of 12 bases. The germline CDR1 and CDR2 sequences are LGHNT and FRNRAP. The CDR3 nucleotides are TGTGCTAGTGGTTTGGTTGGTACCGTCGGTACGCAGTATTTT. Protein: CASGLVGTVGTQYF.

The rearrangement uses TRBV9 and TRBJ2-5; D might be TRBD2 (6 bases). This CDR3 has 14 residues. V was clipped by 2 bases and J by 9 bases, with 17 bases between them. Germline V gene lookup returns CDR1 SGDLS and CDR2 YYNGEE. In nucleotides, the CDR3 is TGTGCCAGCAGCGTGGGGTCTAATTCGGGGGCCCAGTACTTC. This translates into CASSVGSNSGAQYF.

The rearrangement uses TRBV30 and TRBJ2-7, with a possible D match to TRBD1 (6 bases). Germline V gene sequence: CDR1 GTSNPN, CDR2 SVGIG (reference sequence). This CDR3 is built from 14 residues. The V end was cut by 5 bases, the J end by 4 bases, with 18 bases between. CDR3 in DNA: TGTGCCTGGGTACACAGGGAACCTTCTTACGAGCAGTACTTC. As protein: CAWVHREPSYEQYF. Full variable domain (outside the CDR3, taken from reference TRBV30 and TRBJ2-7): SQTIHQWPATLVQPVGSPLSLECTVEGTSNPNLYWYRQAAGRGLQLLFYSVGIGQISSEVPQNLSASRPQDRQFILSSKKLLLSDSGFYLCAWVHREPSYEQYFGPGTRLTVT.

This clone was detected only once. The J gene is TRBJ1-2, the V gene TRBV30, with 8 bases identical to TRBD1. This CDR3 is built from 14 residues. Germline values: CDR1 GTSNPN, CDR2 SVGIG (reference sequence). Unmatched junction bases numbered 5, after V lost 3 bases and J lost 2 bases. For the CDR3, the DNA is TGTGCCTGGAGGACAGGGGCGGGGAACTATGGCTACACCTTC. Amino acid sequence: CAWRTGAGNYGYTF. The full variable domain, in which reference TRBV30 and TRBJ1-2 provide the parts outside the CDR3, is SQTIHQWPATLVQPVGSPLSLECTVEGTSNPNLYWYRQAAGRGLQLLFYSVGIGQISSEVPQNLSASRPQDRQFILSSKKLLLSDSGFYLCAWRTGAGNYGYTFGSGTRLTVV.

The CDR3 here is CASSGGNEKLFF. The CDR3 DNA reads as TGTGCCAGTTCTGGCGGGAATGAAAAACTGTTTTTT. This chain links TRBV10-3 with TRBJ1-4; D is ambiguous. Germline CDR1 ENHRY, CDR2 SYGVKD. The V end was cut by 10 bases, the J end by 5 bases, with 11 bases between. The CDR3 contains 12 residues.

In DNA, the CDR3 is TGCGCCAGCAGCGTCCCCCGGGACAACGGTGAAGCTTTCTTT. Its protein is CASSVPRDNGEAFF. The genes are TRBV5-1 and TRBJ1-1; D perhaps matches TRBD1 (6 bases). Trimming shortened V by 4 bases and J by 7 bases, and 17 bases separated the two germline ends. This CDR3 is 14 amino acids long. Per germline, CDR1 SGHRS and CDR2 YFSETQ.

In this sample, this clone turned up once. This chain links TRBV5-1 with TRBJ2-2; no clear D gene. Germline CDR1 SGHRS, CDR2 YFSETQ. V was trimmed by 0 bases and J by 6 bases, leaving 12 bases between them. The CDR3 contains 15 residues. CDR3 sequence reads: CASSLAVGFSGELFF. The CDR3 region has the DNA TGCGCCAGCAGCTTGGCCGTCGGGTTCTCCGGGGAGCTGTTTTTT.

The genes are TRBV20-1 and TRBJ1-2; the match to TRBD1 covers 8 bases. CDR1 DFQATT and CDR2 SNEGSKA come from the germline V gene (reference sequence). This CDR3 comprises 17 residues. V lost 3 bases, J lost 2 bases, and 14 bases stayed unmatched. CDR3 sequence: CSASGYGGTGSNYGYTF. The CDR3 DNA reads as TGCAGTGCTAGTGGGTACGGAGGGACAGGTTCGAACTATGGCTACACCTTC.

This chain joins TRBV2 and TRBJ1-4; weak D call: TRBD1 (5 bases). Trimming shortened V by 6 bases and J by 0 bases, and 14 bases separated the two germline ends. Germline V lookup: CDR1 SNHLY, CDR2 FYNNEI. CDR3 length equals 16 residues. CDR3 nucleotide sequence: TGTGCCAGCAGGAACCGGGGGACTGCAACTAATGAAAAACTGTTTTTT. Its translation: CASRNRGTATNEKLFF.

The gene calls are TRBV29-1 and TRBJ2-7; the D gene is possibly TRBD1 (5 bases). V was cut by 3 bases and J by 7 bases, with 25 bases left in between. Germline V gives CDR1 SQVTM, CDR2 ANQGSEA. There are 16 residues in the CDR3. The CDR3 sequence: CSVEDTFLGLLGEQYF. CDR3 nucleotides: TGCAGCGTTGAGGACACCTTCCTAGGCCTGTTGGGGGAGCAGTACTTC.

The V gene is TRBV9, the J gene TRBJ2-2; D is perhaps TRBD2 (5 bases). Germline values: CDR1 SGDLS, CDR2 YYNGEE. Trimming removed 0 bases at V and 8 bases at J, with 11 bases between. The CDR3 runs to 14 residues. The CDR3 nucleotides read TGTGCCAGCAGCGTAGCTACTGGGAGTGGGGAGCTGTTTTTT. Amino acids: CASSVATGSGELFF.

The J gene is TRBJ1-2, the V gene TRBV3-1 (or the pseudogene TRBV3-2); no clear D. V shed 3 bases and J shed 5 bases, with 4 bases lying between them. Germline V CDR1 and CDR2: LGHDT, YNNKEL (reference sequence). This CDR3 comprises 11 residues. The CDR3 reads CASSQRYGYTF. Written as DNA, the CDR3 is TGTGCCAGCAGCCAGCGGTATGGCTACACCTTC.

The chain has TRBV19 and TRBJ1-4; 7 bases are a match to TRBD1. Losses at the gene ends were 7 bases for V and 5 bases for J; bases not matched to a gene: 7. Germline CDR1 and CDR2: LNHDA and SQIVND (reference sequence). There are 14 residues in the CDR3. Here the CDR3 DNA reads TGTGCCAGTACCCCGGGACAGATAAATGAAAAACTGTTTTTT. This codes for CASTPGQINEKLFF.

V and J are TRBV10-3 and TRBJ2-3; TRBD2 agrees at 16 bases. V lost 2 bases to trimming and J lost 5 bases; unmatched junction nucleotides: 7. The CDR3 contains 18 residues. Germline V gene data show CDR1 as ENHRY and CDR2 as SYGVKD. CDR3 bases: TGTGCCATCAGTGAGCCGGGACTAGCGGGGGGGTTTGGAGATACGCAGTATTTT. This sequence encodes CAISEPGLAGGFGDTQYF.

This chain joins TRBV7-9 and TRBJ2-4; D is undetermined. V shed 3 bases and J shed 1 base, with 7 bases lying between them. Germline CDR1 SEHNR, CDR2 FQNEAQ (reference sequence). The CDR3 has 14 amino acids. The CDR3 nucleotides read TGTGCCAGCAGCTTCGGGTTTGCCAAAAACATTCAGTACTTC. Translated: CASSFGFAKNIQYF.

The rearrangement joins TRBV19 to TRBJ1-2, with unresolved D. This CDR3 has 15 amino acids. Germline V lookup: CDR1 LNHDA, CDR2 SQIVND (reference sequence). Trimming cost V 7 bases and J 3 bases, with 18 bases left between them. DNA of the CDR3: TGTGCCAGTACCTTACCGGGGAGGCCTGACTATGGCTACACCTTC. Translated, it gives CASTLPGRPDYGYTF. Drawing the rest from reference TRBV19 and TRBJ1-2, the complete variable domain is DGGITQSPKYLFRKEGQNVTLSCEQNLNHDAMYWYRQDPGQGLRLIYYSQIVNDFQKGDIAEGYSVSREKKESFPLTVTSAQKNPTAFYLCASTLPGRPDYGYTFGSGTRLTVV.

Here the CDR3 reads CASSLQGSYEQYF. The CDR3 bases are TGTGCCAGCAGCTTACAGGGGTCCTACGAGCAGTACTTC. The chain is built from TRBV5-5 and TRBJ2-7, with TRBD1 matching over 7 bases. Germline CDR1 is SGHKS and CDR2 is YYEKEE (reference sequence). With 2 bases clipped from V and 1 base from J, the junction kept 0 bases outside the gene matches. The CDR3 covers 13 residues.

This clone appeared a few times. V usage is TRBV5-1 and J usage is TRBJ1-6; possible D gene TRBD1, 6 bases. The germline V gene encodes CDR1 SGHRS and CDR2 YFSETQ. Trimming pared 1 base from V and 10 bases from J, leaving 18 bases between. The CDR3 loop spans 16 amino acids. CDR3: CASSLMSPRGQSPLHF. The CDR3 bases are TGCGCCAGCAGCTTGATGTCCCCCAGGGGACAATCACCCCTCCACTTT.

This sequence joins TRBV19 and TRBJ2-1; 9 positions agree with TRBD1. Losses at the gene ends were 1 base for V and 8 bases for J; bases not matched to a gene: 6. The CDR3 is 15 residues long. The germline V gene has CDR1 LNHDA and CDR2 SQIVND (reference sequence). The CDR3 DNA is TGTGCCAGTAGTATAGTAGGGACAGGGAGGCATGAGCAGTTCTTC. It encodes CASSIVGTGRHEQFF.

This rearrangement joins TRBV9 to TRBJ2-7, with D tentatively TRBD1 (5 bases). The CDR3 totals 14 residues. CDR1 and CDR2 from the germline V gene are SGDLS and YYNGEE. Deletions cut 7 bases from V and 4 bases from J, with 18 bases between. CDR3 nucleotides: TGTGCCAGCGGGGCCGGGTTGGGAATGTACGAGCAGTACTTC. Translating it yields CASGAGLGMYEQYF.